The entry below describes one TCR beta chain. Authors' data handling: The assay estimated nucleated cells by amplifying reference gene primers. The repertoire was sequenced with immunoSEQ multiplex PCR; TCRdb's copy has only in-frame clones and lacks some. V and J calls and clone size are copied from that table; D and trimming were computed from the DNA. Among about 200,000 clones, roughly 94% were seen once, and the ten largest hold about 0.8%. The CDR3 contains 11 residues. V was cut by 7 bases and J by 4 bases, with 10 bases left in between. Germline lookup yields CDR1 SQVTM and CDR2 ANQGSEA. The record originates from a study of blood T cell repertoires in COVID-19. In the study overall: The United States, Italy and Spain provided the acute and convalescent COVID-19 samples. The cDNA or gDNA used as material had been derived from T cells, B-cell-depleted T cells, or PBMCs.

Sequences were obtained from peripheral blood. This chain connects TRBV29-1 to TRBJ1-2, with D perhaps matching TRBD1 (6 bases). The clonotype originates from a man aged 30 to 45 with COVID-19, enrolled during active disease. CDR3 amino acids: CSDHRAYGYTF. In DNA form, the CDR3 reads TGCAGCGACCACAGGGCCTATGGCTACACCTTC.